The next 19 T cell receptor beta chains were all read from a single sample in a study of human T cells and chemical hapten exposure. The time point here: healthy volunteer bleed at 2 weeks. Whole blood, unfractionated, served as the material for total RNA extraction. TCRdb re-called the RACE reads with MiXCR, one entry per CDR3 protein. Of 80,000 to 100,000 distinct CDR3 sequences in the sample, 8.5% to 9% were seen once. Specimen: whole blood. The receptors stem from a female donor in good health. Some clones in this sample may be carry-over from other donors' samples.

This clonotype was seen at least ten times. CDR3 DNA: TGTGCCAGCAGCTTGGAGGACGGCACAGATACGCAGTATTTT. Its protein is CASSLEDGTDTQYF. The chain uses TRBV5-5 and TRBJ2-3; D is unresolved. The CDR3 runs 14 residues. V was cut by 0 bases and J by 1 base, with 6 bases left in between. Germline loops: CDR1 SGHKS, CDR2 YYEKEE (reference sequence). The whole variable domain, remainder taken from reference TRBV5-5 and TRBJ2-3, is DAGVTQSPTHLIKTRGQQVTLRCSPISGHKSVSWYQQVLGQGPQFIFQYYEKEERGRGNFPDRFSARQFPNYSSELNVNALLLGDSALYLCASSLEDGTDTQYFGPGTRLTVL.

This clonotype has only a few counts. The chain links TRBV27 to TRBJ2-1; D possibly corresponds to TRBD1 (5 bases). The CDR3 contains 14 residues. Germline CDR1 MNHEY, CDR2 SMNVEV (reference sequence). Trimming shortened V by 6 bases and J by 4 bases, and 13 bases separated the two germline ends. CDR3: CASRGQGTYNEQFF. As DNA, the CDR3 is TGTGCCAGCAGAGGTCAGGGTACATACAATGAGCAGTTCTTC.

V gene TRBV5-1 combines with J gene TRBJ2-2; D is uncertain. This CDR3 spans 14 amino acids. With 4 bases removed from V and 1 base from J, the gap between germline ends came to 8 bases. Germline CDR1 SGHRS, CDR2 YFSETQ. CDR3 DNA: TGCGCCAGCAGCCGTTCCAGGAACACCGGGGAGCTGTTTTTT. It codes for CASSRSRNTGELFF. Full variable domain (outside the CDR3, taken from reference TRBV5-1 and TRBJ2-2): KAGVTQTPRYLIKTRGQQVTLSCSPISGHRSVSWYQQTPGQGLQFLFEYFSETQRNKGNFPGRFSGRQFSNSRSEMNVSTLELGDSALYLCASSRSRNTGELFFGEGSRLTVL.

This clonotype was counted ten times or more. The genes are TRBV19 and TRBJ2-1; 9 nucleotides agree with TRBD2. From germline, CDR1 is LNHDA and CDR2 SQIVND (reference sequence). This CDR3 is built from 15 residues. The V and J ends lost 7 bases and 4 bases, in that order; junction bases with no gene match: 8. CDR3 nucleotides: TGTGCCAGTAACTCTGGGCTAGCGGGGTACAATGAGCAGTTCTTC. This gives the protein CASNSGLAGYNEQFF.

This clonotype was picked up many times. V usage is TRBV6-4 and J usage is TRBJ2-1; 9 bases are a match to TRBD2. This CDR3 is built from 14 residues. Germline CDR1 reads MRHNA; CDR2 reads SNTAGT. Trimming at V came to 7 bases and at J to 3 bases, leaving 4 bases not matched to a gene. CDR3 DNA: TGTGCCAGCACCGGGCGGGAGGGCTACAATGAGCAGTTCTTC. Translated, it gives CASTGREGYNEQFF.

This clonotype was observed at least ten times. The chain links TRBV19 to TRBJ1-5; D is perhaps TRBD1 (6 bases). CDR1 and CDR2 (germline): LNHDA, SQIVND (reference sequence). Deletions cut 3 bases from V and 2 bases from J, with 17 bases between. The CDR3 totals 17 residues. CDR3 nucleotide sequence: TGTGCCAGTAGTATTCAGGGGCAGGTCGGTGGCAATCAGCCCCAGCATTTT. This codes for CASSIQGQVGGNQPQHF.

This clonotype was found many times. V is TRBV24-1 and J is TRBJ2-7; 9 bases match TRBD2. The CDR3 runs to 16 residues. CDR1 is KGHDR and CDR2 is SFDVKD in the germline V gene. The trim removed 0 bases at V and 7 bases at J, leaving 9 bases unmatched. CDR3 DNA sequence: TGTGCCACCAGTGATTTGGCGGGAGGGCTGATGGGGGAGCAGTACTTC. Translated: CATSDLAGGLMGEQYF.

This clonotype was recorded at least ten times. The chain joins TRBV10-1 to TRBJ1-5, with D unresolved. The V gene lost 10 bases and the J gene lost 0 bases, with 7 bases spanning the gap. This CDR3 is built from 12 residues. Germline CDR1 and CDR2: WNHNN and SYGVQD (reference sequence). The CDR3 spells CATRYSNQPQHF. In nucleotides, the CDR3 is TGCGCCACCCGATATAGCAATCAGCCCCAGCATTTT.

This CDR3 reads CSVESTNTNYGYTF. The CDR3 DNA reads as TGCAGCGTTGAATCGACGAATACTAACTATGGCTACACCTTC. The rearrangement joins TRBV29-1 to TRBJ1-2, with D uncertain. Germline V gene sequence: CDR1 SQVTM, CDR2 ANQGSEA. The CDR3 covers 14 residues. V was trimmed by 2 bases and J by 0 bases, leaving 10 bases between them.

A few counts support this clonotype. In nucleotides, the CDR3 is TGCAGTGCAGCCTACGGGGGTCTAGCTGAAGCTTTCTTT. Amino acid sequence: CSAAYGGLAEAFF. The gene calls are TRBV20-1 and TRBJ1-1; perhaps TRBD1 as D (5 bases). V was clipped by 6 bases and J by 6 bases, with 17 bases between them. The CDR3 is 13 residues long. CDR1 DFQATT and CDR2 SNEGSKA come from the germline V gene (reference sequence).

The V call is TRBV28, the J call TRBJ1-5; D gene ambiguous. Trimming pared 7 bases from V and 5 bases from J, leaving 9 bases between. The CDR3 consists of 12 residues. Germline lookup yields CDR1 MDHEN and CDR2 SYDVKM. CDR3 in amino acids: CASNGGYQPQHF. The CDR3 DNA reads TGTGCCAGCAATGGCGGGTATCAGCCCCAGCATTTT.

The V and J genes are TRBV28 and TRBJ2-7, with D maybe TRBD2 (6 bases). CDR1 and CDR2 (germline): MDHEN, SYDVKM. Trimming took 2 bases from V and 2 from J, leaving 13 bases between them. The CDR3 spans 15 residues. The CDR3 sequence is CASSLLGGGAYEQYF. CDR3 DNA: TGTGCCAGCAGTTTACTGGGGGGAGGTGCCTACGAGCAGTACTTC.

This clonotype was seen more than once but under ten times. The CDR3 sequence is CASRPGQGAAYEQYF. CDR3 in DNA: TGTGCCAGCAGACCGGGACAGGGGGCAGCCTACGAGCAGTACTTC. The chain joins TRBV2 to TRBJ2-7; TRBD1 matches at 12 bases. The CDR3 runs to 15 residues. Germline V gives CDR1 SNHLY, CDR2 FYNNEI. With 6 bases clipped from V and 2 bases from J, the junction kept 5 bases outside the gene matches.

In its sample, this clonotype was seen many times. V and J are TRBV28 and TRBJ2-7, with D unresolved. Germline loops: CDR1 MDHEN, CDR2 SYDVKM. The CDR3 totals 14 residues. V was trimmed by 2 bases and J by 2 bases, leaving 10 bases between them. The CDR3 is CASSLGGRPYEQYF. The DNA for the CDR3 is TGTGCCAGCAGTTTAGGCGGCCGACCCTACGAGCAGTACTTC. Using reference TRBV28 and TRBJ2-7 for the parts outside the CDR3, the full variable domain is DVKVTQSSRYLVKRTGEKVFLECVQDMDHENMFWYRQDPGLGLRLIYFSYDVKMKEKGDIPEGYSVSREKKERFSLILESASTNQTSMYLCASSLGGRPYEQYFGPGTRLTVT.

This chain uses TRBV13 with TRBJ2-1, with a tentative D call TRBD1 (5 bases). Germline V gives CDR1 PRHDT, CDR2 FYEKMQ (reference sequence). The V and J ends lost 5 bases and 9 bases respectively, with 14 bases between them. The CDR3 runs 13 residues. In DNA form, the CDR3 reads TGTGCCAGCAGCCTTATAGGGGTAGCTGAGCAGTTCTTC. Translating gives CASSLIGVAEQFF.

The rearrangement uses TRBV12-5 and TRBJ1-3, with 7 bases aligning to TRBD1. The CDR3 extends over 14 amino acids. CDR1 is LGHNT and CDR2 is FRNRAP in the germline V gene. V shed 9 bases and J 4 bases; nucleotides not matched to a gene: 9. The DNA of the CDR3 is TGTGCTAGGAAGACCGGGACAGTAGGAAACACCATATATTTT. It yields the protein CARKTGTVGNTIYF.

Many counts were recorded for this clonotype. CDR3 DNA: TGTGCCAGCACCACCGGGGGGCTGAGCTCCTACAATGAGCAGTTCTTC. Translating it yields CASTTGGLSSYNEQFF. The chain couples TRBV28 to TRBJ2-1; a weak D match, TRBD2 (7 bases). Germline loops: CDR1 MDHEN, CDR2 SYDVKM. Trimming took 7 bases from V and 0 from J, leaving 16 bases between them. The CDR3 loop spans 16 amino acids.

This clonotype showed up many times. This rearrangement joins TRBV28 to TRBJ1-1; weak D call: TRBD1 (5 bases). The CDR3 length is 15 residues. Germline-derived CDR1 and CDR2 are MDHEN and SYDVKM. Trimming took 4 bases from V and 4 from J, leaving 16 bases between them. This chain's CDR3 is CASSSEIGGGTEAFF. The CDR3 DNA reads TGTGCCAGCAGTTCAGAGATCGGGGGTGGCACTGAAGCTTTCTTT. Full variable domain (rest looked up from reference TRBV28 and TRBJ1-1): DVKVTQSSRYLVKRTGEKVFLECVQDMDHENMFWYRQDPGLGLRLIYFSYDVKMKEKGDIPEGYSVSREKKERFSLILESASTNQTSMYLCASSSEIGGGTEAFFGQGTRLTVV.

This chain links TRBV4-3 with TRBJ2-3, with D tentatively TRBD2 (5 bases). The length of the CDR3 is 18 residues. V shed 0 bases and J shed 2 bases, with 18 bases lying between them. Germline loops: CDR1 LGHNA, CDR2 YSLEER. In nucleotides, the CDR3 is TGCGCCAGCAGCCAAGATTCCAGCGGTCTCAGCCCCACAGATACGCAGTATTTT. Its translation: CASSQDSSGLSPTDTQYF.